The next 20 T cell receptor beta chains were all read from a single sample in a study of CD8+ T cells in alopecia areata. Isolated RNA was reverse transcribed into cDNA used as the sequencing template. Produced via immunoSEQ multiplex PCR; TCRdb's table is partial and in-frame only. Seen here are 160,000 or so clones, less than 75% observed once, and the top ten hold over 9.5%. This specimen was CD8+ T cells sorted from blood, taken at week 0. The source is a human donor with alopecia areata.

The J gene is TRBJ2-1, the V gene TRBV9; D not certain. Per the germline V gene, CDR1 is SGDLS and CDR2 is YYNGEE. V lost 2 bases and J lost 7, with 4 bases in between. This CDR3 comprises 11 residues. The CDR3, as DNA: TGTGCCAGCAGCGTCCGGAATGAGCAGTTCTTC. It specifies CASSVRNEQFF. The variable domain in full, completed from reference TRBV9 and TRBJ2-1, reads DSGVTQTPKHLITATGQRVTLRCSPRSGDLSVYWYQQSLDQGLQFLIQYYNGEERAKGNILERFSAQQFPDLHSELNLSSLELGDSALYFCASSVRNEQFFGPGTRLTVL.

The chain carries TRBV6-1 and TRBJ1-1; 7 bases align to TRBD1. The J segment lost 3 bases and the V segment lost 6 bases, leaving 10 bases of the junction unmatched. The germline CDR1 and CDR2 sequences are MNHNS and SASEGT. The CDR3 consists of 15 residues. DNA for the CDR3: TGTGCCAGCAGCATCCGACAGGGCTCGGACACTGAAGCTTTCTTT. As protein: CASSIRQGSDTEAFF.

This rearrangement joins TRBV10-3 to TRBJ2-1, with unresolved D. The CDR3 runs to 15 residues. Germline CDR1 and CDR2: ENHRY and SYGVKD. V lost 6 bases and J lost 2, with 14 bases in between. The CDR3 spells CAISLRSDAYNEQFF. CDR3 nucleotide sequence: TGTGCCATCAGCCTTAGGAGCGACGCCTACAATGAGCAGTTCTTC.

V is TRBV2 and J is TRBJ2-1; 7 nucleotides align to TRBD2. V lost 8 bases and J lost 0; bases outside the gene matches: 7. CDR1 and CDR2 (germline): SNHLY, FYNNEI. CDR3 length equals 15 residues. The CDR3 spells CASRSGASSYNEQFF. The CDR3 coding sequence is TGTGCCAGCCGGAGCGGGGCGAGCTCCTACAATGAGCAGTTCTTC.

The chain is built from TRBV4-1 and TRBJ1-5; D not resolved. Trimming stripped 0 bases from V and 10 bases from J, with 16 bases between. The CDR3 sequence is 15 residues long. The germline V gene encodes CDR1 MGHRA and CDR2 YSYEKL. CDR3 nucleotides: TGCGCCAGCAGCCAAGATAGAGGAGGCGGTCAACCCCAGCATTTT. Its translation: CASSQDRGGGQPQHF.

The gene calls are TRBV7-6 and TRBJ1-1, with TRBD1 identical over 8 bases. This CDR3 comprises 13 residues. Germline V CDR1 and CDR2: SGHVS, FNYEAQ. Trimming at V came to 3 bases and at J to 5 bases, leaving 2 bases not matched to a gene. The CDR3 protein is CASSFGQGTEAFF. For the CDR3, the DNA is TGTGCCAGCAGCTTTGGACAGGGTACTGAAGCTTTCTTT.

The V call is TRBV6-5, the J call TRBJ2-5, with D perhaps matching TRBD2 (5 bases). The germline V gene has CDR1 MNHEY and CDR2 SVGAGI. The CDR3 runs 15 residues. Trimming removed 2 bases at V and 1 base at J, with 11 bases between. CDR3: CASSYTAATQETQYF. CDR3 nucleotides: TGTGCCAGCAGTTACACAGCGGCGACCCAAGAGACCCAGTACTTC.

This sequence joins TRBV7-9 and TRBJ2-1, with D possibly called TRBD1 or TRBD2 (6 bases each). The V gene lost 3 bases and the J gene lost 5 bases, with 20 bases spanning the gap. The CDR3 consists of 17 residues. The germline V gene encodes CDR1 SEHNR and CDR2 FQNEAQ (reference sequence). CDR3 sequence (DNA): TGTGCCAGCAGCTTTCCCACAAACGGGGGCCTTGACAATGAGCAGTTCTTC. Translation: CASSFPTNGGLDNEQFF.

The CDR3, as DNA: TGCGCCAGCAGCTTAGGGGGATCTACCAATCAGCCCCAGCATTTT. Translated, it gives CASSLGGSTNQPQHF. The chain uses TRBV5-1 and TRBJ1-5; D might be TRBD1 (6 bases). V dropped 2 bases and J dropped 3 bases, with 12 bases sitting between them. This CDR3 region has 15 residues. Looked up from germline, CDR1 is SGHRS and CDR2 is YFSETQ.

The chain recombines TRBV9 with TRBJ1-2, with TRBD1 identical over 10 bases. The germline V gene encodes CDR1 SGDLS and CDR2 YYNGEE. J gave up 5 bases and V 0 bases, and 1 base lay outside the gene matches. The CDR3 is 14 residues long. Written as DNA, the CDR3 is TGTGCCAGCAGCGTAGGGACAGGGGGTTATGGCTACACCTTC. Protein product: CASSVGTGGYGYTF.

This clone was found a few times. The CDR3 region is CASSLESGGSYEQYF. The CDR3 DNA follows: TGCGCCAGCAGCTTGGAATCGGGGGGCTCCTACGAGCAGTACTTC. The J gene is TRBJ2-7, the V gene TRBV5-1; 7 bases match TRBD2. In germline, CDR1 is SGHRS, CDR2 YFSETQ. The CDR3 sequence is 15 residues long. Losses at the gene ends were 0 bases for V and 0 bases for J; bases not matched to a gene: 3.

The genes are TRBV10-3 and TRBJ1-2; unclear D gene. Germline V CDR1 and CDR2: ENHRY, SYGVKD. This CDR3 comprises 13 residues. Trimming took off 6 bases at V and 4 bases at J, with 12 bases between the two ends. The CDR3 nucleotides read TGTGCCATCAGCGATCGGGCGACCTATGGCTACACCTTC. Residues: CAISDRATYGYTF.

The chain links TRBV27 to TRBJ2-3; 10 bases are shared with TRBD2. Per germline, CDR1 MNHEY and CDR2 SMNVEV (reference sequence). The CDR3 is made up of 14 amino acids. V shed 6 bases and J 5 bases; nucleotides not matched to a gene: 5. CDR3 nucleotides: TGTGCCAGCAGGGTGGCTAGCGGGGGAGATACGCAGTATTTT. Residues: CASRVASGGDTQYF.

This clone was counted only a few times. This chain connects TRBV29-1 to TRBJ2-7; 15 nucleotides agree with TRBD2. CDR1 and CDR2 (germline): SQVTM, ANQGSEA. The CDR3 has 15 amino acids. V shed 4 bases and J 2 bases; nucleotides not matched to a gene: 3. The CDR3 protein is CSVGTSGGAAYEQYF. The DNA for the CDR3 is TGCAGCGTTGGGACTAGCGGGGGGGCGGCCTACGAGCAGTACTTC.

The DNA of the CDR3 is TGTGCCAGTAGTATAGTCGGGGGGGCCTCCGGAGAGACCCAGTACTTC. Amino acids: CASSIVGGASGETQYF. This rearrangement joins TRBV19 to TRBJ2-5; 8 nucleotides align to TRBD2. The length of the CDR3 is 16 residues. Germline values: CDR1 LNHDA, CDR2 SQIVND (reference sequence). V lost 1 base and J lost 4; bases outside the gene matches: 8.

In this sample, this clone turned up a few times. The chain has TRBV6-1 and TRBJ2-3; 7 nucleotides align to TRBD2. This CDR3 contains 14 residues. CDR1 is MNHNS, CDR2 SASEGT, per germline. J lost 5 bases, V lost 8 bases, and 10 bases had no gene match. In DNA form, the CDR3 reads TGTGCCAGCTCTTGGGAGGGGAGGGTAGATACGCAGTATTTT. Its translation is CASSWEGRVDTQYF.

The chain combines TRBV27 with TRBJ1-4; 9 nucleotides match TRBD1. The CDR3 length is 14 residues. Germline CDR1 reads MNHEY; CDR2 reads SMNVEV (reference sequence). The junction had 4 bases not matched to a gene; V was cut back by 4 bases and J by 7 bases. The CDR3 DNA is TGTGCCAGCAGTTGGAGACAGGGGGTTGAAAAACTGTTTTTT. This gives the protein CASSWRQGVEKLFF.

The CDR3 DNA follows: TGTGCCAGCAGCCCACAGGGGAGATCCTACGAGCAGTACTTC. It is translated as CASSPQGRSYEQYF. This chain uses TRBV9 with TRBJ2-7; 7 bases agree with TRBD1. With V trimmed by 4 bases and J by 1 base, 5 bases remained unmatched. The germline V gene encodes CDR1 SGDLS and CDR2 YYNGEE. The CDR3 is 14 residues long.

This clone came up many times. The chain combines TRBV27 with TRBJ2-3; D is perhaps TRBD1 (6 bases). The germline V gene encodes CDR1 MNHEY and CDR2 SMNVEV (reference sequence). The ends were cut back, 4 bases at V and 4 bases at J, with 15 bases in the middle. This CDR3 region has 15 residues. The CDR3 DNA follows: TGTGCCAGCAGTTCGGACAGCATAGGAGCAGATACGCAGTATTTT. Translating it yields CASSSDSIGADTQYF.

A few counts support this clone. This chain connects TRBV29-1 to TRBJ2-3; 7 nucleotides line up with TRBD2. In germline, CDR1 is SQVTM, CDR2 ANQGSEA. This CDR3 has 15 residues. Losses at the gene ends were 6 bases for V and 0 bases for J; bases not matched to a gene: 9. DNA of the CDR3: TGCAGCGTAGCGGGACGGGAAACTAGCACAGATACGCAGTATTTT. It translates to CSVAGRETSTDTQYF.